A single TCR beta chain is shown here with its context. The data were produced by immunoSEQ multiplex PCR, yet TCRdb's version contains in-frame clones alone and is incomplete. The repertoire includes some 250,000 clones, more than 75% of them detected once, and about 2.5% sits in the top ten. The data were taken from a study of blood T cell repertoires in COVID-19. The germline V and J ends were trimmed by 4 bases and 6 bases, with 23 bases remaining between them. The CDR3 has 16 residues. CDR1 is SGHDT, CDR2 YYEEEE, per germline. Clinical history reported by participants formed the basis on which cohorts were assigned.

The source of this sequence is a woman in her forties with acute COVID-19. Sequencing was performed on PBMCs or T cells enriched from blood (not recorded which). The chain uses TRBV5-6 and TRBJ2-7; possibly TRBD1 for D (6 bases). The CDR3 spells CASSLVQGQGIGEQYF. In nucleotides, the CDR3 is TGTGCCAGCAGCCTAGTGCAGGGTCAGGGGATAGGCGAGCAGTACTTC. Looking up the rest from reference TRBV5-6 and TRBJ2-7 gives the full variable domain: DAGVTQSPTHLIKTRGQQVTLRCSPKSGHDTVSWYQQALGQGPQFIFQYYEEEERQRGNFPDRFSGHQFPNYSSELNVNALLLGDSALYLCASSLVQGQGIGEQYFGPGTRLTVT.